The source of this T cell receptor (beta chain) is a study of human T cells and chemical hapten exposure. Study-level findings and limits: TCRs at high frequency, those above 1 in 1000, did not change with DPC sensitization.

As regards this clonotype: Its antigen is unknown.

This CDR3 contains 16 residues. Germline CDR1 SGHNT, CDR2 YYREEE (reference sequence). Trimming removed 4 bases from V and 4 bases from J; junction bases left unmatched: 9. Time point reported: patch test 3, about 24 weeks after DPC sensitization. The treatment is: therapeutic diphenylcyclopropenone sensitization with weekly scalp DPC. Samples of blood were obtained prior to the application of each patch test. People who gave samples had alopecia, were 18 to 70 years old, and were suitable for DPC. The library tagged each cDNA molecule with unique molecular identifiers. TCRdb reanalysed the RACE reads using MiXCR and keeps one entry per CDR3 protein. The table has some 64,000 distinct CDR3 sequences, 9.5% to 11% seen once.

This sample comprised whole blood, obtained in connection with sensitization to the hapten diphenylcyclopropenone (DPC). The chain has TRBV5-4 and TRBJ2-7, with TRBD1 matching over 12 bases. This receptor was obtained from a woman aged 25 to 39 with alopecia areata. Some clones in this sample may be carry-over from other donors' samples. CDR3 residues: CASSPGGTGGVYEQYF. The CDR3 bases are TGTGCCAGCAGCCCCGGGGGGACAGGGGGCGTTTACGAGCAGTACTTC.